This T cell receptor (beta chain) emerged from a study of blood T cell repertoires in COVID-19. For the study at large: Samples taken during acute and convalescent COVID-19 were collected in the United States, Italy and Spain. The analysed material was cDNA or gDNA that came from T cells, B-cell-depleted T cells, or PBMCs.

Source study methods: Reference gene primer amplification gave nucleated cell count estimates. Data came from immunoSEQ multiplex PCR; TCRdb stores just in-frame clones and leaves some out. D and trimming were read from the DNA, whereas the V and J calls and clone size are those reported in that table. The table has about 260,000 clones, around 88% seen once. Per the germline V gene, CDR1 is LGHDT and CDR2 is YNNKEL (reference sequence). The ends were cut back, 1 base at V and 6 bases at J, with 15 bases in the middle. The CDR3 totals 16 residues. The rearrangement joins TRBV3-1 (or the pseudogene TRBV3-2) to TRBJ2-2; tentative D call: TRBD1 (6 bases). The sequenced material came from peripheral blood. The clonotype comes from a man younger than 40 with active or convalescent COVID-19. CDR3 loop: CASSQVGAPRAGELFF. In nucleotides, the CDR3 is TGTGCCAGCAGCCAAGTGGGGGCCCCCCGGGCCGGGGAGCTGTTTTTT.